The rows below give T cell receptor beta chains drawn from one sample of a study of spatial heterogeneity in lung cancer. TCRdb recomputed calls from the 5' RACE reads with MiXCR, one row per CDR3 protein. The sample contains 90,000 to 95,000 distinct CDR3 sequences, approximately 12% of which appear only once. Sample: PBMCs, taken at surgery. The receptors here all came from a male donor with early-stage non-small cell lung cancer. CDR3s include the opening cysteine and the closing phenylalanine or tryptophan. The D gene is left open where the match is weak. Size tells how often a clone was seen (once, few, many) or the class of an expanded clone, and some rows leave it out.

cdr3_aa	cdr3_nt	d_call	clone_size	v_call	j_call
CASSPQGSSEQFF	TGCGCCAGCAGCCCCCAAGGGTCCAGTGAGCAGTTCTTC	NA	many	TRBV5-1	TRBJ2-1
CASSLDPGAYEQYF	TGTGCCAGCAGCTTAGATCCGGGAGCCTACGAGCAGTACTTC	NA	few	TRBV7-6	TRBJ2-7
CSARPGGDISLVSAFF	TGCAGTGCTAGGCCCGGGGGCGATATCTCCCTAGTCTCGGCTTTCTTT	NA	NA	TRBV20-1	TRBJ1-1
CASRSQGKRESTEAFF	TGTGCCAGCAGGTCCCAGGGGAAAAGAGAAAGCACTGAAGCTTTCTTT	NA	few	TRBV27	TRBJ1-1
CASSFGQGANYGYTF	TGTGCCAGCAGCTTTGGACAGGGGGCTAACTATGGCTACACCTTC	TRBD1	NA	TRBV7-9	TRBJ1-2
CASSLEPNNEQFF	TGTGCCAGCAGCCTCGAACCCAACAATGAGCAGTTCTTC	NA	NA	TRBV14	TRBJ2-1
CASSSGTSISNEQFF	TGTGCCAGCAGTTCCGGGACTAGCATATCGAATGAGCAGTTCTTC	TRBD2	few	TRBV6-2/TRBV6-3	TRBJ2-1
CASTISRGSEQFF	TGTGCCAGCACCATTAGTAGGGGTAGTGAGCAGTTCTTC	NA	NA	TRBV2	TRBJ2-1
CASGTRGQFF	TGTGCCTCCGGGACGAGGGGACAGTTCTTC	NA	NA	TRBV5-8	TRBJ2-1
CASSPGQAQGNIQYF	TGTGCCAGCAGCCCGGGACAAGCCCAAGGGAACATTCAGTACTTC	NA	many	TRBV5-4	TRBJ2-4
CASTLTSEIDTQYF	TGTGCCAGCACCCTGACTAGCGAGATAGATACGCAGTATTTT	TRBD2	NA	TRBV27	TRBJ2-3
CASSLGGRLAGNNEQFF	TGTGCCAGCTCACTGGGGGGACGGCTAGCGGGAAACAATGAGCAGTTCTTC	TRBD2	few	TRBV18	TRBJ2-1
CASSLGYNQPQHF	TGTGCCAGCAGTTTGGGGTACAATCAGCCCCAGCATTTT	NA	NA	TRBV12-3/TRBV12-4	TRBJ1-5
CASSASGGSVGQPQHF	TGTGCCAGCAGCGCCTCAGGGGGCTCGGTGGGTCAGCCCCAGCATTTT	TRBD1	few	TRBV7-2	TRBJ1-5
CASSPRDTTDTQYF	TGCGCCAGCAGCCCCCGGGACACCACAGATACGCAGTATTTT	NA	few	TRBV10-1	TRBJ2-3
CASSNRSSTDTQYF	TGTGCCAGCAGCAACAGATCTAGCACAGATACGCAGTATTTT	NA	many	TRBV7-2	TRBJ2-3
CASSPLGTGLNTEAFF	TGTGCCAGCTCACCGTTGGGGACAGGGTTGAACACTGAAGCTTTCTTT	TRBD1	few	TRBV18	TRBJ1-1
CASSLSIGTSSTDTQYF	TGTGCCAGCAGTTTATCGATCGGGACTAGTAGCACAGATACGCAGTATTTT	TRBD2	NA	TRBV27	TRBJ2-3
CASSLTAGAPETQYF	TGTGCCAGCAGCTTAACAGCGGGAGCCCCGGAGACCCAGTACTTC	TRBD2	NA	TRBV7-2	TRBJ2-5
CASSFRGSGQPQHF	TGTGCCAGCAGTTTCCGGGGGTCAGGTCAGCCCCAGCATTTT	NA	NA	TRBV28	TRBJ1-5